This T cell receptor (beta chain) was captured in a study of T cells in localized non-small cell lung cancer (dated by TCRdb to about 2020). Looking at the study overall: Comparing tumors with uninvolved tumor-adjacent lungs, the study looked at the T cell repertoires of 236 patients with early-stage NSCLC. All 236 NSCLC patients in the cohort were treatment-naive and had localized lung tumors that were resected. A mean age of approximately 70 years was recorded for the NSCLC patients, of whom more than 120 were male and some 99 were female.

The CDR3, cysteine through phenylalanine, is 14 amino acids long. Just CDR3 DNA is preserved here, 42 bases in frame from base 1. Per the germline V gene, SGHTA is the CDR1 and FQGNSA is the CDR2. Trimming takes 1 base off V and 5 bases off J; junction bases not matched to a gene: 2. The paper as a whole reports these results and caveats: Because multi-region sequencing of the tumors was not done, intratumor heterogeneity could not be ruled out. Uninvolved tumor-adjacent lung showed the highest T cell clonality, higher than tumor, which suggests more focused antigenic responses in the adjacent lung. Of the top 100 tumor clones, a median of 57 were detected in paired uninvolved adjacent lung; under 35 were also among that lung's top 100. Because the study design was exploratory, TCR variables were selected using unadjusted p-values without false-discovery rate correction. Longer overall survival was associated with higher T cell density in blood, whereas shorter survival was associated with higher clonality in adjacent lung.

At diagnosis, peripheral blood, uninvolved tumor-adjacent lung and tumor were collected and stored as a combination of fresh-frozen and FFPE material. For TCR repertoire profiling, blood samples were analyzed as peripheral blood mononuclear cells. Remarks on this clone: It has no known antigen specificity. Per-base quality was not reported, and no clone a single base away is much larger than it.

TCR beta CDR3 regions were sequenced from DNA using the immunoSEQ Assay. On the study's bioinformatics: T cell density was computed as TCR beta template counts normalized to usable DNA estimated by amplifying housekeeping genes. Using the preseqR package, richness was estimated by extrapolating to 120,000 templates for tissue samples and 400,000 templates for PBMC samples. Clonality was defined by subtracting Pielou's evenness from one. Tissue-enriched TCRs were identified through differential abundance testing performed on productive amino-acid clonotypes, with a minimum total count of 5 and an alpha of 0.1. The Jaccard Index and the Morisita Overlap Index were used to measure repertoire overlap between compartments. GLIPH grouped TCR beta CDR3s together with public tetramer-defined viral CDR3s, and a viral motif had to include at least three viral sequences and show V-gene enrichment. Imported from immuneACCESS, the table was reduced by TCRdb to in-frame sequences with V and J called. These copies leave out some clones; in studies compared against another copy, an unresolved V gene accounts for under half, and the cause of the remainder is not known. That table furnishes V, J and clone size, whereas the DNA furnished D and trimming. The sample table lists tens of thousands of clones, roughly 87% of them with a count of one. The ten largest account for 15% to 20% of the sample.

The chain couples TRBV7-2 to TRBJ2-4; 7 middle bases align to TRBD1. The sequencing used peripheral blood mononuclear cells, collected before any cancer treatment. The TCR originated in a man aged 40 to 69 with stage III lung adenocarcinoma. The nucleotide sequence reads TGTGCCAGCAGCTTAGGAGGGGGCCAAAACATTCAGTACTTC. Its protein reads: CASSLGGGQNIQYF.